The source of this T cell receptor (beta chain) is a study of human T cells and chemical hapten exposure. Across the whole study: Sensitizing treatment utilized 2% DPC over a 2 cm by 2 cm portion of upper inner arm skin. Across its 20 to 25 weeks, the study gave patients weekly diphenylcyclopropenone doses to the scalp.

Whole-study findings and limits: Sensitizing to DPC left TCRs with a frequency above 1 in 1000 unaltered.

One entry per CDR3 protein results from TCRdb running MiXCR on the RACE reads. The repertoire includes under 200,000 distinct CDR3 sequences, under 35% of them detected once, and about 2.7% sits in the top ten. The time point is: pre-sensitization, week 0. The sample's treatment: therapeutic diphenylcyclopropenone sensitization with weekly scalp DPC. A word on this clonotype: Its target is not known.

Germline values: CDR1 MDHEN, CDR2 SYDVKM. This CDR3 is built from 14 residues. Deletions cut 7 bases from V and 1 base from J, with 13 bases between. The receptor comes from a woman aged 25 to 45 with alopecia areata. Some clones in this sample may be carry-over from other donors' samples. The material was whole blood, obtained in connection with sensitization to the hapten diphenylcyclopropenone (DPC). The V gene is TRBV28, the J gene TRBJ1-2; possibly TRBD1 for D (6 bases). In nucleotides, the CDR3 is TGTGCCAGCACCCTGACAGGTATTAACTATGGCTACACCTTC. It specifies CASTLTGINYGYTF.